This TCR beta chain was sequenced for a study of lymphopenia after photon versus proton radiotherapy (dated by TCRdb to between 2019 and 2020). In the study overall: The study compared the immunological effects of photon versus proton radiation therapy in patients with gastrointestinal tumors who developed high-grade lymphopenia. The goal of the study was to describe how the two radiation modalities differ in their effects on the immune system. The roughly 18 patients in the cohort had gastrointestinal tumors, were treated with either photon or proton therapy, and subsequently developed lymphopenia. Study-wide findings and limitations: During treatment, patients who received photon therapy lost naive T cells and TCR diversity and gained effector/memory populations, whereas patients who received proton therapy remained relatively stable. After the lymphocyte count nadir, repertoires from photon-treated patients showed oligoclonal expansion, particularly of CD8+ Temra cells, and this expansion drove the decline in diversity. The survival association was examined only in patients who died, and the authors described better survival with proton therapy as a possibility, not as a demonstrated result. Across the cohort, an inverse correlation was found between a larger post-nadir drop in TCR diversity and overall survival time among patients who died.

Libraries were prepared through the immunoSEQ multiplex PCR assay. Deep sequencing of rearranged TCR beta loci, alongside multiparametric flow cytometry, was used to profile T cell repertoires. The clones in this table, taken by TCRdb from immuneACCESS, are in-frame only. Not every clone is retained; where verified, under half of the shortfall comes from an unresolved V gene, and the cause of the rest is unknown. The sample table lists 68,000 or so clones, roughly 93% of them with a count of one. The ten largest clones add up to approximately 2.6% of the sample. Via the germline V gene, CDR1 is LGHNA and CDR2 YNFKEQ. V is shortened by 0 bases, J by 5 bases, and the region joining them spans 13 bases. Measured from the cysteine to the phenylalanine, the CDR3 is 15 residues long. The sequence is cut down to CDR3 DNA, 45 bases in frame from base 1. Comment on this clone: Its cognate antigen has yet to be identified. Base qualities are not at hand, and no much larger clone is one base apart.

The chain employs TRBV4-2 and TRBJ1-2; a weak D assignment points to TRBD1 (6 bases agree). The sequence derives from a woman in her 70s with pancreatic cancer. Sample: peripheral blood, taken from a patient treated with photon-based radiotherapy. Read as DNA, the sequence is TGTGCCAGCAGCCAAGAAGTTAGCGGGACATATGGCTACACCTTC. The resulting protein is CASSQEVSGTYGYTF.